Many counts were recorded for the clone carrying this TCR beta chain. The target antigen is unknown. This sample stems from a study of identical twins. Study findings and constraints: Excess sharing by twins proved weaker in beta out-of-frame sequences.

TCRdb analysed the 5' RACE reads with MiXCR anew, one entry per CDR3 protein. The repertoire holds around 680,000 distinct CDR3 sequences, with 8.6% as singletons. The V gene lost 0 bases and the J gene lost 0 bases, with 12 bases spanning the gap. In germline, CDR1 is SGHRS, CDR2 YFSETQ. CDR3 length equals 16 residues. In addition, the sample was reused for a study of yellow fever vaccine responses in identical twins.

The origin of this receptor is a woman aged 18-30 years in good health. The chain recombines TRBV5-1 with TRBJ2-5, with D possibly being TRBD1 (5 bases). Specimen: PBMCs. The CDR3 DNA follows: TGCGCCAGCAGCTTGGTACAGGTGATGTACCAAGAGACCCAGTACTTC. The encoded protein is CASSLVQVMYQETQYF.